This T cell receptor beta chain appears in the sequencing data of a study of molecular identifiers for immune sequencing clone quantification. This CDR3 spans 15 amino acids. The germline V and J ends were trimmed by 4 bases and 3 bases, with 12 bases remaining between them. CDR1 and CDR2 (germline): SNHLY, FYNNEI. Sorting recovered naive CD8 T cells on a CD8+CD4-CCR7+CD45RA+ profile. Notes on the study in general: Among 930,000 or so naive cells, as was reported, spiked Jurkat TCR RNA from one cell was detectable.

TCRdb recomputed calls from the PCR reads with MiXCR, one row per CDR3 protein. The repertoire holds about 640,000 distinct CDR3 sequences, with 15% to 20% as singletons. This clonotype appeared many times. Its antigen is unknown. The chain employs TRBV2 and TRBJ2-2; no firm D call. The sequence was collected from a human donor in good health. Some libraries in this study had Jurkat cell RNA spiked in. The sequencing input was naive CD8+ T cells from blood, with Jurkat cell RNA spiked in. The subset here: FACS-sorted CD8+CD4-CCR7+CD45RA+ naive T cells. CDR3: CASSVMAWDTGELFF. Here the CDR3 DNA reads TGTGCCAGCAGTGTCATGGCTTGGGACACCGGGGAGCTGTTTTTT.